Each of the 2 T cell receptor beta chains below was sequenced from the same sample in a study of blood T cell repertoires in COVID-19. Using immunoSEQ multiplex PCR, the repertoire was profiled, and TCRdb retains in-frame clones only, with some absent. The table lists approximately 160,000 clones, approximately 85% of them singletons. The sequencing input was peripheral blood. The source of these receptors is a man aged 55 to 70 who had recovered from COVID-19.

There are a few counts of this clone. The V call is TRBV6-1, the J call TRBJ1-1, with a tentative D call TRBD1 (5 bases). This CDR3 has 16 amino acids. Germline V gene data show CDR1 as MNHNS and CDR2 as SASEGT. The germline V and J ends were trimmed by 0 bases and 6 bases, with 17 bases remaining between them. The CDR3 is CASSEAYNRRRAEAFF. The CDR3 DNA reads TGTGCCAGCAGTGAAGCATACAACAGGAGGAGGGCTGAAGCTTTCTTT.

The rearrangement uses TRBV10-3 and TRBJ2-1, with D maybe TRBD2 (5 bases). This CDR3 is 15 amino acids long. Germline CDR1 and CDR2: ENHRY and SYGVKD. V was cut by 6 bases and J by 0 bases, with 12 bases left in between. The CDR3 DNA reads TGTGCCATCAGGTCGACTACTAACTCCTACAATGAGCAGTTCTTC. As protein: CAIRSTTNSYNEQFF.